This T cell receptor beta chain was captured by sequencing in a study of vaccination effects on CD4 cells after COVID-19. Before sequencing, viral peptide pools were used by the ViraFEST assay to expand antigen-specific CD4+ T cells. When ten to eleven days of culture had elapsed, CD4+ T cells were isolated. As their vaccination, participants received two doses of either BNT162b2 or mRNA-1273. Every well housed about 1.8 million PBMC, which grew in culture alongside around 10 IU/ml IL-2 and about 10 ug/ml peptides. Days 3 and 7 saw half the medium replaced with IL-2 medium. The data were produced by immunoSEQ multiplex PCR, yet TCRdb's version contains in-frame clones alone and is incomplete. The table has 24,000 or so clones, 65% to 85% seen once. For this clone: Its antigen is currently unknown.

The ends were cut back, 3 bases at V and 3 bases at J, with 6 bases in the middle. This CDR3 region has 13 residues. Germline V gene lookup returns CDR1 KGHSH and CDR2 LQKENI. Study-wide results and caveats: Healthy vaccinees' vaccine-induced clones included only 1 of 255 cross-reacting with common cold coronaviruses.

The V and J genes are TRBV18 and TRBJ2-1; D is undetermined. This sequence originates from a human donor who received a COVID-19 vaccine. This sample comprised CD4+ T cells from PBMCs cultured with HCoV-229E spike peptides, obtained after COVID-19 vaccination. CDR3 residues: CASSPAGYNEQFF. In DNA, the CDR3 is TGTGCCAGCTCACCGGCAGGCTACAATGAGCAGTTCTTC.